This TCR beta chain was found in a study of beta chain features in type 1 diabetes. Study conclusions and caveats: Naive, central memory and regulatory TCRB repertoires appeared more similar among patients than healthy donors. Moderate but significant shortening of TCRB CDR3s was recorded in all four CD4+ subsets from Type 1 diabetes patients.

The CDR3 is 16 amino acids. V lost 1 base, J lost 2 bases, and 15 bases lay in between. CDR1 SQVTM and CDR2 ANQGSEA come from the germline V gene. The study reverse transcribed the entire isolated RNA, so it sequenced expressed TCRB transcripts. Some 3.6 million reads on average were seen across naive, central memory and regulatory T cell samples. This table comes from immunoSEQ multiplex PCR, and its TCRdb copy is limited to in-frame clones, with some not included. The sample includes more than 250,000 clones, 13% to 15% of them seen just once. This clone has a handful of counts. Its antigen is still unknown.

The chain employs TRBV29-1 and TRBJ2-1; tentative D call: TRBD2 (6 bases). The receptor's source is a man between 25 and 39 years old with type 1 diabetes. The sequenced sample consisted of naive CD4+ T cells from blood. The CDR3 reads CSVEGASEITYNEQFF. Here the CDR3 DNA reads TGCAGCGTTGAAGGGGCTAGCGAGATAACCTACAATGAGCAGTTCTTC.